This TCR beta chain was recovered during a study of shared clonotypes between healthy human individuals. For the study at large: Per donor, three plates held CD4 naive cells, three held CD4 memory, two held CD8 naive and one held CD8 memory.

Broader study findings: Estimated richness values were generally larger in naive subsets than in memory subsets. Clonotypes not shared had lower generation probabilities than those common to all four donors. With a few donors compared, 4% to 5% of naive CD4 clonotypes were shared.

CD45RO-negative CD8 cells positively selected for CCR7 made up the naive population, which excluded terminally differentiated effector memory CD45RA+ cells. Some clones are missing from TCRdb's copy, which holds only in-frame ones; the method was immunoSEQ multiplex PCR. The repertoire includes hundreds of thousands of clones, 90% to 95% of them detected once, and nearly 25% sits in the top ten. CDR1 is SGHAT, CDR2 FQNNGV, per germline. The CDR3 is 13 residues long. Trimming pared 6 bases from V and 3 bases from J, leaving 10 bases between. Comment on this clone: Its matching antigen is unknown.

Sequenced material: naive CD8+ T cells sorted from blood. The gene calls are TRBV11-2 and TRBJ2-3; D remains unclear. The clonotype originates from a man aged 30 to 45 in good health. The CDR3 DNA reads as TGTGCCAGCAGGCAGAGGATAACAGATACGCAGTATTTT. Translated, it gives CASRQRITDTQYF.